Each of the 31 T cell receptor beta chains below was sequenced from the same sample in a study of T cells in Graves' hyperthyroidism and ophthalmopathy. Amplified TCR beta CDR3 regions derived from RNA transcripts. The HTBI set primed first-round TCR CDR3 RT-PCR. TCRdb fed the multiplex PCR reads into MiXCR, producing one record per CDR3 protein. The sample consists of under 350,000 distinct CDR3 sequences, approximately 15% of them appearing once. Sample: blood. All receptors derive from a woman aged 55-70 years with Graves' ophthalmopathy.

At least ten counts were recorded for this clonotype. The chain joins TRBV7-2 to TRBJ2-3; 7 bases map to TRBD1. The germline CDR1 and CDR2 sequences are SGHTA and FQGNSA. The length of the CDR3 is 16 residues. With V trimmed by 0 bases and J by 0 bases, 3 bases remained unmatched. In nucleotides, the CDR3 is TGTGCCAGCAGCTTAGCGGGGACAGCTAGCACAGATACGCAGTATTTT. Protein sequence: CASSLAGTASTDTQYF.

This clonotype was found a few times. The chain's CDR3 is CARPRGDAGLGLYNEQFF. The DNA of the CDR3 is TGTGCCAGACCTCGAGGGGACGCAGGTTTAGGTCTCTACAATGAGCAGTTCTTC. The chain has TRBV6-2 or TRBV6-3 and TRBJ2-1; either TRBD1 or TRBD2 may fit D (5 bases each). Per the germline V gene, CDR1 is MNHEY and CDR2 is SVGEGT. The CDR3 sequence is 18 residues long. Trimming took 9 bases from V and 3 from J, leaving 27 bases between them.

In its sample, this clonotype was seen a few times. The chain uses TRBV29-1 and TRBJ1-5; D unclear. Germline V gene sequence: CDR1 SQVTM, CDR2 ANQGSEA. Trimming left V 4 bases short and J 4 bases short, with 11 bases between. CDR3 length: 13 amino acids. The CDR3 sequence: CSVAVSRNQPQHF. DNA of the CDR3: TGCAGCGTTGCGGTCAGCCGGAATCAGCCCCAGCATTTT.

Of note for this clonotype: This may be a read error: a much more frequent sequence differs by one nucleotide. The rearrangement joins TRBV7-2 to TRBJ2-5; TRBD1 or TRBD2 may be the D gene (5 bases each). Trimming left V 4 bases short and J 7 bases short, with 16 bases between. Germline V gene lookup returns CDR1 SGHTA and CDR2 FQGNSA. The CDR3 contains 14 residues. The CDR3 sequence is CASSSPGPPWTQYF. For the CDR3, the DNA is TGTGCCAGCAGCTCCCCGGGACCCCCATGGACCCAGTACTTC.

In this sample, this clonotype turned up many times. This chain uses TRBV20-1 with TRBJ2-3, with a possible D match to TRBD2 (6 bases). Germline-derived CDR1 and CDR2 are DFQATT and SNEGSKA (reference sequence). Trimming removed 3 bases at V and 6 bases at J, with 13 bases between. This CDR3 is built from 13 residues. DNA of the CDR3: TGCAGTGCTAGGGACGGGACTTTGGATACGCAGTATTTT. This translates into CSARDGTLDTQYF.

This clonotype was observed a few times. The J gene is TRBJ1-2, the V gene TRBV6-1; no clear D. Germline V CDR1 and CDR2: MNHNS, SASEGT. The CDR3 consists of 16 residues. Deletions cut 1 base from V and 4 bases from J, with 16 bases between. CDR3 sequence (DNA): TGTGCCAGCAGTGAAGGCCTCTGGAAGGAGGGCTATGGCTACACCTTC. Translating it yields CASSEGLWKEGYGYTF.

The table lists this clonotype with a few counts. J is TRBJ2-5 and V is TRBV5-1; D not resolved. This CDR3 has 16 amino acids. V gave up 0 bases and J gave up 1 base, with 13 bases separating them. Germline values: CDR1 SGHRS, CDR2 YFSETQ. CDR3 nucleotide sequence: TGCGCCAGCAGCTTGGAGCCTCACTCCCTCCAAGAGACCCAGTACTTC. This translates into CASSLEPHSLQETQYF. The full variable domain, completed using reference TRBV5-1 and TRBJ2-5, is KAGVTQTPRYLIKTRGQQVTLSCSPISGHRSVSWYQQTPGQGLQFLFEYFSETQRNKGNFPGRFSGRQFSNSRSEMNVSTLELGDSALYLCASSLEPHSLQETQYFGPGTRLLVL.

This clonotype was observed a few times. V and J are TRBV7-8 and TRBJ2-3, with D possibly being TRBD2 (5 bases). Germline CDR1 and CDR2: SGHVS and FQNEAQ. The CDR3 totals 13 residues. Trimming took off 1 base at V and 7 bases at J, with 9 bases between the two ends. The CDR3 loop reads CASSLERAHTQYF. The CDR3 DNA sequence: TGTGCCAGCAGCTTAGAGAGGGCGCATACGCAGTATTTT. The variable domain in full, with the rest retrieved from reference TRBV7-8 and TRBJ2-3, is GAGVSQSPRYKVAKRGQDVALRCDPISGHVSLFWYQQALGQGPEFLTYFQNEAQLDKSGLPSDRFFAERPEGSVSTLKIQRTQQEDSAVYLCASSLERAHTQYFGPGTRLTVL.

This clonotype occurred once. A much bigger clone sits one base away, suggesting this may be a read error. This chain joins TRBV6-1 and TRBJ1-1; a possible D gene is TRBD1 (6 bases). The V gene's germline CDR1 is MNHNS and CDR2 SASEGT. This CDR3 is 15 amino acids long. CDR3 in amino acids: CASREWAGRGTEALF. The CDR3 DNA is TGTGCCAGCAGAGAATGGGCAGGGAGGGGGACTGAAGCTCTCTTT.

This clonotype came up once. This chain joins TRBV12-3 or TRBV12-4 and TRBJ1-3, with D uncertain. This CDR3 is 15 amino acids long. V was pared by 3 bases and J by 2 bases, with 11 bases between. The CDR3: CASSLGRSTGNTIYF. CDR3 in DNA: TGTGCCAGCAGTTTGGGCAGGTCAACTGGAAACACCATATATTTT.

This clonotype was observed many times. CDR3 region: CSARTSGEQFF. The DNA for the CDR3 is TGCAGTGCTAGAACATCGGGTGAGCAGTTCTTC. The V and J genes are TRBV20-1 and TRBJ2-1; D unclear. This CDR3 is 11 amino acids long. Germline CDR1 reads DFQATT; CDR2 reads SNEGSKA (reference sequence). V was trimmed by 2 bases and J by 9 bases, leaving 8 bases between them.

DNA of the CDR3: TGCAGCGCTGTCCCGGGAGCAGAGACCCAGTACTTC. Translating it yields CSAVPGAETQYF. The V and J genes are TRBV29-1 and TRBJ2-5; possibly TRBD2 for D (6 bases). In germline, CDR1 is SQVTM, CDR2 ANQGSEA. The CDR3 spans 12 residues. V was shortened by 7 bases and J by 4 bases, with 13 bases between the two germline ends.

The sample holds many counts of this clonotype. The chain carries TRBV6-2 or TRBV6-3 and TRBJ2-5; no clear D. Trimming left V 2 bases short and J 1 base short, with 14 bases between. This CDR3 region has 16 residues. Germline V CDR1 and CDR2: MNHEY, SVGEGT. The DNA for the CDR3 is TGTGCCAGCAGTTACCGATGGCGGAACTTCCAAGAGACCCAGTACTTC. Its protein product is CASSYRWRNFQETQYF.

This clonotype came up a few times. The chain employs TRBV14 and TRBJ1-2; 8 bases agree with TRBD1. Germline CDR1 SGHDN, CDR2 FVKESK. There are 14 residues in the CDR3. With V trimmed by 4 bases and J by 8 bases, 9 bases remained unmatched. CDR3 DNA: TGTGCCAGCAGCCCGACAGGGGTCCGTTGGGGCTACACCTTC. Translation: CASSPTGVRWGYTF.

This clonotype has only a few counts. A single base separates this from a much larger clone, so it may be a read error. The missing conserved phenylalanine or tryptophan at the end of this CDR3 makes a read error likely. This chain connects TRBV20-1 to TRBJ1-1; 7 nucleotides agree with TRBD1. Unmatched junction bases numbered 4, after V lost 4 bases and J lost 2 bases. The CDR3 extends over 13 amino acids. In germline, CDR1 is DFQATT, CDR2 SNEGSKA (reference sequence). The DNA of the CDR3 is TGCAGTGCTATGCGGGACAGCAACACTGAAGCTTTCCTT. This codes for CSAMRDSNTEAFL.

In DNA form, the CDR3 reads TGCGCCAGCAGCCAAGATCGGGGACTAGCGGGAGACGAGCAGTACTTC. The encoded protein is CASSQDRGLAGDEQYF. This chain uses TRBV4-3 with TRBJ2-7, with 14 bases aligning to TRBD2. V shed 0 bases, J shed 5 bases, and the junction held 3 bases outside the gene matches. Germline V gene sequence: CDR1 LGHNA, CDR2 YSLEER. This CDR3 has 16 residues.

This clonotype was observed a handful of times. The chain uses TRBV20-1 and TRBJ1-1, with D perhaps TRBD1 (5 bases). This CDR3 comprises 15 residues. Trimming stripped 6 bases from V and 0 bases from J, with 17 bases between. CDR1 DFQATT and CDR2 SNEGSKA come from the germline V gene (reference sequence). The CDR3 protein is CSAVSPGLMNTEAFF. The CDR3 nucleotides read TGCAGTGCAGTTTCACCGGGGCTCATGAACACTGAAGCTTTCTTT.

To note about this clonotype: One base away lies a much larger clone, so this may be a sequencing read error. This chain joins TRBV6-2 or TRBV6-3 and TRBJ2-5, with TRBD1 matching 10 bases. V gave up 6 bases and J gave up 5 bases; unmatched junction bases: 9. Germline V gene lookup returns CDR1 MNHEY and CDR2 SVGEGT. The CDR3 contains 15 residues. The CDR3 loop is CASRTGQGSGETQYF. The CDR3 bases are TGTGCCAGCAGAACGGGACAGGGGTCGGGGGAGACCCAGTACTTC.

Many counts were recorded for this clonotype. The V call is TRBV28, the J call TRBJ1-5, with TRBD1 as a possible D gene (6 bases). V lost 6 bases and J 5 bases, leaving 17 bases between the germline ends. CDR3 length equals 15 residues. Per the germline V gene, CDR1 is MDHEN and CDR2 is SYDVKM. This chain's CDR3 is CASRRTVEGYQPQHF. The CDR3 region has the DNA TGTGCCAGCAGACGGACAGTGGAAGGGTATCAGCCCCAGCATTTT.

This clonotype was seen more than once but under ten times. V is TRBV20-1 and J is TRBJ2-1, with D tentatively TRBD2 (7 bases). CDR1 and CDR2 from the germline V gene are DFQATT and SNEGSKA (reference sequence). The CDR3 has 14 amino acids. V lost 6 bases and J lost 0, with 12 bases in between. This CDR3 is CSAGGGSSYNEQFF. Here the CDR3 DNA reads TGCAGTGCGGGGGGCGGGAGCTCCTACAATGAGCAGTTCTTC.

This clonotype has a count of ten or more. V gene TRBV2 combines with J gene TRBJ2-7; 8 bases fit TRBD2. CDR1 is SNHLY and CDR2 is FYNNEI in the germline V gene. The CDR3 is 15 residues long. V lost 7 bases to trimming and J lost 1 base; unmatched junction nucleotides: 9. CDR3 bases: TGTGCCAGCACCCCGGTGGGCGGGAGGTCCTACGAGCAGTACTTC. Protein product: CASTPVGGRSYEQYF.

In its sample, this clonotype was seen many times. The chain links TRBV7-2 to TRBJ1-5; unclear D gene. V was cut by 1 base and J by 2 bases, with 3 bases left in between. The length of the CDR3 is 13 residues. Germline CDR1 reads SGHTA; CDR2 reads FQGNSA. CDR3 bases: TGTGCCAGCAGCTTAGTTGGCAATCAGCCCCAGCATTTT. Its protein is CASSLVGNQPQHF.

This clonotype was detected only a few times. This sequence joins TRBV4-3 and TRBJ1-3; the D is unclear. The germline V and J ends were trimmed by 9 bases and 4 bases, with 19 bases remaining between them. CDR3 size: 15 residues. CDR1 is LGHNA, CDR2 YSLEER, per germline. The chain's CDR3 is CASSLEGVGGNTIYF. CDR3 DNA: TGCGCCAGTTCGTTGGAAGGAGTCGGGGGAAACACCATATATTTT.

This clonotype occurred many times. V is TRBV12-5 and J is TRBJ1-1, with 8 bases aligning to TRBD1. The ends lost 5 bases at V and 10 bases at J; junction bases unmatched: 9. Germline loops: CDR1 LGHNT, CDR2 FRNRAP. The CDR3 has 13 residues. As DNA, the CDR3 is TGTGCTAGTGGTAATCAGGGGGCGAGGTCAGCTTTCTTT. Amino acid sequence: CASGNQGARSAFF.

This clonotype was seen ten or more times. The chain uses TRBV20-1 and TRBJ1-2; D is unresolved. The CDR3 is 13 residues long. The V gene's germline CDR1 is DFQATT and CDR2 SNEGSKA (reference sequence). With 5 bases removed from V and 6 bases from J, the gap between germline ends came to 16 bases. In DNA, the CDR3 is TGCAGTGCTCACTCTATTCTACGGGATGGCTACACCTTC. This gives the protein CSAHSILRDGYTF.

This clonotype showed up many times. The CDR3 sequence is CASSLIARFLAGDPADTQYF. Written as DNA, the CDR3 is TGTGCCAGCAGTTTAATAGCCCGGTTTCTAGCGGGAGACCCCGCAGATACGCAGTATTTT. The chain has TRBV12-3 or TRBV12-4 and TRBJ2-3, with 10 bases aligning to TRBD2. This CDR3 region has 20 residues. After removal of 2 bases from V and 4 bases from J, the junction contained 18 bases not matched to a gene.

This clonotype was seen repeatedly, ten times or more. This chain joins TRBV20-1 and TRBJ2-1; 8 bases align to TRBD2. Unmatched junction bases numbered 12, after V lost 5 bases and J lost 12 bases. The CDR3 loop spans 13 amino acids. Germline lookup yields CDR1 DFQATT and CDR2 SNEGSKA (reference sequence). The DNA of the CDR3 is TGCAGTGCTCGCAGCGGGAGTGGCTGGAGGCAGTTCTTC. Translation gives CSARSGSGWRQFF.

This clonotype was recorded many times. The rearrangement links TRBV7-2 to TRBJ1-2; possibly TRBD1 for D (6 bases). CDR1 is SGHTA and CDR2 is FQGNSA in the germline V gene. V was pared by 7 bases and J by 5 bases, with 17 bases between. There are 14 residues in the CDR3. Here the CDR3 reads CASMRGGQGYGYTF. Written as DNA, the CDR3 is TGTGCCAGCATGCGCGGCGGGCAGGGGTATGGCTACACCTTC.

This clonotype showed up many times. CDR3 sequence (DNA): TGCGCCAGCAGCCAACCTACGGCCGGGACTAGAGCTTTCAGGCAGTACTTC. Its protein is CASSQPTAGTRAFRQYF. This chain joins TRBV4-1 and TRBJ2-7; TRBD2 aligns across 8 bases. CDR1 and CDR2 from the germline V gene are MGHRA and YSYEKL. The CDR3 runs to 17 residues. The V and J ends lost 2 bases and 9 bases, in that order; junction bases with no gene match: 18.

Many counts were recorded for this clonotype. The CDR3 protein is CASSPLGTDDTDTQYF. CDR3 sequence (DNA): TGTGCCAGCAGTCCCCTTGGGACGGATGACACAGATACGCAGTATTTT. The chain has TRBV28 and TRBJ2-3; D is possibly TRBD1 or TRBD2 (5 bases each). Trimming removed 5 bases from V and 2 bases from J, with 17 bases in between. CDR1 and CDR2 from the germline V gene are MDHEN and SYDVKM. The length of the CDR3 is 16 residues.

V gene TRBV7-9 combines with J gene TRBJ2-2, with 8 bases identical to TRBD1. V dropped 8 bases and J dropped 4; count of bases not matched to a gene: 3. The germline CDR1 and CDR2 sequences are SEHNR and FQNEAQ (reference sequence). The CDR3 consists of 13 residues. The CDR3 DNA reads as TGTGCCAGCGGGACAGGCCGCACCGGGGAGCTGTTTTTT. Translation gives CASGTGRTGELFF. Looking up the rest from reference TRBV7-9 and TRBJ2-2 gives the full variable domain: DTGVSQNPRHKITKRGQNVTFRCDPISEHNRLYWYRQTLGQGPEFLTYFQNEAQLEKSRLLSDRFSAERPKGSFSTLEIQRTEQGDSAMYLCASGTGRTGELFFGEGSRLTVL.